This T cell receptor (beta chain) was found in a study of CD8 T cells in ankylosing spondylitis. Notes on the study in general: Seemingly characteristic of ankylosing spondylitis blood was a TCR beta motif consisting of about 8 highly homologous variants. Significant enrichment of disease-linked clones was reported in matched ankylosing spondylitis synovial fluid. Reactive arthritis synovial fluid and blood were previously reported to contain some motif variants.

TCRdb used MiXCR to reprocess the 5' RACE reads, holding one entry per CDR3 protein. The table includes approximately 45,000 distinct CDR3 sequences, under 5% detected once. The germline V gene has CDR1 SGDLS and CDR2 YYNGEE. The CDR3 extends over 12 amino acids. Trimming took off 4 bases at V and 8 bases at J, with 10 bases between the two ends. This clonotype was counted many times. Its antigen remains unidentified. This chain uses TRBV9 with TRBJ2-1; maybe TRBD1 (5 bases). The receptor comes from a female donor with ankylosing spondylitis or in good health (not recorded which). Source material: blood, either unsorted or a sorted T cell fraction (not recorded which). The CDR3 here is CASSLRVDEQFF. DNA of the CDR3: TGTGCCAGCAGCCTCAGGGTAGATGAGCAGTTCTTC.